This TCR beta chain comes out of a study of blood T cell repertoires in COVID-19. The germline V gene encodes CDR1 MNHEY and CDR2 SVGAGI. CDR3 length: 15 residues. V was clipped by 5 bases and J by 4 bases; unmatched bases: 8. TCRdb's copy holds only in-frame clones and misses some; the assay was immunoSEQ multiplex PCR. This sample has a few hundred thousand clones, with 75% to 90% found just once. V gene TRBV6-5 combines with J gene TRBJ1-3; TRBD1 aligns across 7 bases. The specimen sequenced was PBMCs or T cells enriched from blood (not recorded which). The receptor's source is a man aged 25-45 years who had recovered from COVID-19. The CDR3 here is CASSRTGWDGNTIYF. The CDR3, as DNA: TGTGCCAGCAGTCGGACAGGTTGGGACGGAAACACCATATATTTT.